These 32 T cell receptor beta chains came from one sample sequenced in a study of beta chain features in type 1 diabetes. The entirety of the isolated RNA underwent reverse transcription, so expressed TCRB transcripts were sequenced. Repertoires were generated with immunoSEQ multiplex PCR, while TCRdb's copy carries only in-frame clones and drops some. In the table there are about 320,000 clones, around 15% of which are singletons. The specimen was central memory CD4+ T cells from blood. These receptors all come from a man aged 30 to 45 in good health.

The sample holds many counts of this clone. V gene TRBV4-1 combines with J gene TRBJ1-1; no definite D call. The CDR3 is 15 amino acids. The V gene's germline CDR1 is MGHRA and CDR2 YSYEKL. V lost 7 bases, J lost 6 bases, and 21 bases lay in between. CDR3 in amino acids: CASTPTGQTFSEAFF. The CDR3 nucleotides read TGCGCCAGCACGCCAACTGGTCAAACCTTTTCTGAAGCTTTCTTT.

V gene TRBV27 combines with J gene TRBJ1-1; possibly TRBD1 for D (5 bases). The CDR3 extends over 15 amino acids. V gave up 0 bases and J gave up 0 bases, with 8 bases separating them. Germline-derived CDR1 and CDR2 are MNHEY and SMNVEV (reference sequence). DNA of the CDR3: TGTGCCAGCAGTTTATCGCCAGGGTTGAACACTGAAGCTTTCTTT. Translating gives CASSLSPGLNTEAFF.

This rearrangement joins TRBV9 to TRBJ2-2; D gene ambiguous. V was trimmed by 0 bases and J by 1 base, leaving 4 bases between them. Germline loops: CDR1 SGDLS, CDR2 YYNGEE. The CDR3 has 14 residues. This CDR3 is CASSVDGNTGELFF. The CDR3, as DNA: TGTGCCAGCAGCGTAGACGGGAACACCGGGGAGCTGTTTTTT.

In its sample, this clone was seen many times. This chain links TRBV29-1 with TRBJ2-3; a weak D match, TRBD1 (6 bases). The germline V gene has CDR1 SQVTM and CDR2 ANQGSEA. The CDR3 is 11 amino acids. V was trimmed by 7 bases and J by 4 bases, leaving 9 bases between them. In DNA form, the CDR3 reads TGCAGCGCTACAGGGTCAGATACGCAGTATTTT. This translates into CSATGSDTQYF.

This clone was detected only a few times. The chain has TRBV5-1 and TRBJ1-1; D is ambiguous. The CDR3 runs 14 residues. With 0 bases removed from V and 4 bases from J, the gap between germline ends came to 10 bases. CDR1 SGHRS and CDR2 YFSETQ come from the germline V gene. DNA of the CDR3: TGCGCCAGCAGCTTGGAGTGGGGAGGCACTGAAGCTTTCTTT. Residues: CASSLEWGGTEAFF.

This clone was seen at least ten times. CDR3 in DNA: TGCGCCAGCACCGCGCTACAGGGGCGGAACACTGAAGCTTTCTTT. It encodes CASTALQGRNTEAFF. This sequence joins TRBV5-1 and TRBJ1-1, with TRBD1 matching 7 bases. CDR1 is SGHRS, CDR2 YFSETQ, per germline. The CDR3 totals 15 residues. The V and J ends lost 6 bases and 1 base, in that order; junction bases with no gene match: 9. Full variable domain (rest looked up from reference TRBV5-1 and TRBJ1-1): KAGVTQTPRYLIKTRGQQVTLSCSPISGHRSVSWYQQTPGQGLQFLFEYFSETQRNKGNFPGRFSGRQFSNSRSEMNVSTLELGDSALYLCASTALQGRNTEAFFGQGTRLTVV.

This clone was found a few times. The chain uses TRBV5-5 and TRBJ1-2; 7 bases map to TRBD1. Trimming removed 4 bases from V and 3 bases from J; junction bases left unmatched: 12. Germline V gene sequence: CDR1 SGHKS, CDR2 YYEKEE (reference sequence). This CDR3 has 16 amino acids. The CDR3 spells CASSIGQAQRHYGYTF. The CDR3 DNA reads as TGTGCCAGCAGCATCGGACAGGCCCAAAGGCACTATGGCTACACCTTC.

In this sample, this clone turned up a few times. The V gene is TRBV2, the J gene TRBJ2-2; D possibly matches TRBD1 or TRBD2 (5 bases each). Trimming stripped 4 bases from V and 3 bases from J, with 9 bases between. This CDR3 is built from 14 residues. Germline CDR1 and CDR2: SNHLY and FYNNEI. The CDR3 here is CASSVGPDTGELFF. In DNA, the CDR3 is TGTGCCAGCAGTGTGGGACCTGACACCGGGGAGCTGTTTTTT.

About this clone itself: Other DNA sequences within the sample encode an identical CDR3. The chain couples TRBV6-5 to TRBJ2-7; 8 positions match TRBD2. Germline CDR1 reads MNHEY; CDR2 reads SVGAGI. The CDR3 contains 15 residues. V gave up 6 bases and J gave up 0 bases; unmatched junction bases: 7. The CDR3 spells CASRLSGRGSYEQYV. CDR3 coding DNA: TGTGCCAGCAGGCTGAGCGGGAGAGGCTCCTACGAGCAGTACGTC.

In its sample, this clone was seen a few times. This sequence joins TRBV5-6 and TRBJ2-3; D is possibly TRBD2 (5 bases). Germline-derived CDR1 and CDR2 are SGHDT and YYEEEE. The CDR3 is made up of 14 amino acids. V dropped 6 bases and J dropped 1 base, with 12 bases sitting between them. For the CDR3, the DNA is TGTGCCAGCACGTCGGGGTTGGGCACAGATACGCAGTATTTT. As protein: CASTSGLGTDTQYF. Based on the CDR3 plus reference TRBV5-6 and TRBJ2-3, the full variable domain is DAGVTQSPTHLIKTRGQQVTLRCSPKSGHDTVSWYQQALGQGPQFIFQYYEEEERQRGNFPDRFSGHQFPNYSSELNVNALLLGDSALYLCASTSGLGTDTQYFGPGTRLTVL.

The genes are TRBV7-2 and TRBJ1-3; D is undetermined. The germline CDR1 and CDR2 sequences are SGHTA and FQGNSA. Trimming pared 5 bases from V and 4 bases from J, leaving 12 bases between. The CDR3 is 14 amino acids. The CDR3 DNA reads as TGTGCCAGCAGCCCTCTCGAGCTGGGAAACACCATATATTTT. Protein: CASSPLELGNTIYF.

This clone was seen a few times. The chain recombines TRBV6-5 with TRBJ2-7; TRBD1 agrees at 7 bases. The germline V gene encodes CDR1 MNHEY and CDR2 SVGAGI. The CDR3 totals 15 residues. The V gene end was trimmed by 8 bases and the J gene end by 4 bases; junction bases not matched to a gene: 14. The CDR3, as DNA: TGTGCCAGCGGAAGAGGGGGCGCCGGGGCGTACGAGCAGTACTTC. Amino acid sequence: CASGRGGAGAYEQYF.

The chain has TRBV7-2 and TRBJ2-7, with D possibly matching TRBD1 (6 bases). The CDR3 extends over 13 amino acids. Trimming removed 5 bases from V and 1 base from J, with 9 bases in between. Germline V gives CDR1 SGHTA, CDR2 FQGNSA. CDR3 coding DNA: TGTGCCAGCAGCCGGGACATTTCCTACGAGCAGTACGTC. The encoded protein is CASSRDISYEQYV.

A few counts support this clone. This chain links TRBV30 with TRBJ1-5, with TRBD1 matching over 8 bases. Germline CDR1 is GTSNPN and CDR2 is SVGIG (reference sequence). V was clipped by 0 bases and J by 0 bases; unmatched bases: 10. This CDR3 comprises 18 residues. The CDR3 region has the DNA TGTGCCTGGAGTGTAAGCCGGGACAGGTACTATAGCAATCAGCCCCAGCATTTT. Translation gives CAWSVSRDRYYSNQPQHF.

This clone was counted between two and nine times. This chain links TRBV10-2 with TRBJ2-7, with 11 bases fitting TRBD2. CDR1 and CDR2 (germline): WSHSY, SAAADI. CDR3 length equals 15 residues. V was pared by 4 bases and J by 3 bases, with 5 bases of the junction left unmatched. Written as DNA, the CDR3 is TGCGCCAGCAGTGTAACTAGCGGGAGAAACTACGAGCAGTACTTC. Its protein product is CASSVTSGRNYEQYF.

In its sample, this clone was seen a few times. The chain is built from TRBV6-5 and TRBJ2-3, with D uncertain. CDR1 is MNHEY, CDR2 SVGAGI, per germline. The CDR3 covers 14 residues. With 6 bases removed from V and 2 bases from J, the gap between germline ends came to 12 bases. The CDR3 nucleotides read TGTGCCAGCAGCGAACAGAGACCCACAGATACGCAGTATTTT. Translated: CASSEQRPTDTQYF.

This clone was counted between two and nine times. J is TRBJ2-1 and V is TRBV21-1; TRBD1 is the table's D call, not checked against the DNA. TRBV21-1 is marked as a pseudogene. CDR3 length: 14 residues. CDR3 DNA: TGTGCCAGCACAGGGGGGCAGGCGAGCAATGAGCAGTTCTTC. Amino acids: CASTGGQASNEQFF.

In its sample, this clone was seen a few times. V is TRBV4-1 and J is TRBJ2-1, with D possibly TRBD2 on 5 matching bases. Germline-derived CDR1 and CDR2 are MGHRA and YSYEKL. V was cut by 4 bases and J by 3 bases, with 22 bases left in between. This CDR3 region has 18 residues. CDR3 loop: CASSPPEGELSRYNEQFF. The CDR3 nucleotides are TGCGCCAGCAGCCCCCCCGAGGGAGAACTGAGTCGCTACAATGAGCAGTTCTTC.

This clone has just a few counts. The CDR3 DNA follows: TGCGCCAGCAGCCTATGGGGAGCGGGGGGCTCCTACAATGAGCAGTTCTTC. The encoded protein is CASSLWGAGGSYNEQFF. J is TRBJ2-1 and V is TRBV4-3; 9 nucleotides align to TRBD2. CDR1 and CDR2 from the germline V gene are LGHNA and YSLEER. This CDR3 spans 17 amino acids. J gave up 0 bases and V 4 bases, and 7 bases lay outside the gene matches.

This chain connects TRBV4-3 to TRBJ2-3; 7 bases are a match to TRBD2. V lost 1 base, J lost 2 bases, and 12 bases stayed unmatched. This CDR3 contains 18 residues. Germline CDR1 is LGHNA and CDR2 is YSLEER. CDR3 region: CASSQVYRDYGLTDTQYF. Here the CDR3 DNA reads TGCGCCAGCAGCCAAGTTTACCGGGACTACGGCCTCACAGATACGCAGTATTTT.

The chain uses TRBV29-1 and TRBJ2-2; perhaps TRBD2 as D (5 bases). This CDR3 region has 13 residues. Looked up from germline, CDR1 is SQVTM and CDR2 is ANQGSEA. V lost 7 bases and J lost 7, with 16 bases in between. CDR3 loop: CSAQGEGIGELFF. For the CDR3, the DNA is TGCAGCGCCCAAGGCGAGGGTATCGGGGAGCTGTTTTTT.

The chain has TRBV11-3 and TRBJ2-7, with D unresolved. V dropped 5 bases and J dropped 1 base, with 9 bases sitting between them. Germline-derived CDR1 and CDR2 are SGHNT and YENEEA. This CDR3 contains 13 residues. CDR3 protein: CASSRERSYEQYF. CDR3 nucleotides: TGTGCCAGCAGCAGAGAGAGGTCCTACGAGCAGTACTTC.

This clone showed up just a few times. CDR3 loop: CASSGFADTQYF. The CDR3 DNA is TGTGCCAGCAGCGGTTTTGCGGATACGCAGTATTTT. The chain is built from TRBV2 and TRBJ2-3; D uncertain. The germline CDR1 and CDR2 sequences are SNHLY and FYNNEI. The CDR3 has 12 amino acids. V was shortened by 6 bases and J by 6 bases, with 10 bases between the two germline ends. Drawing the rest from reference TRBV2 and TRBJ2-3, the complete variable domain is EPEVTQTPSHQVTQMGQEVILRCVPISNHLYFYWYRQILGQKVEFLVSFYNNEISEKSEIFDDQFSVERPDGSNFTLKIRSTKLEDSAMYFCASSGFADTQYFGPGTRLTVL.

This clone was seen a few times. V usage is TRBV7-9 and J usage is TRBJ1-2; D gene uncertain. Trimming stripped 5 bases from V and 4 bases from J, with 8 bases between. This CDR3 region has 12 residues. Germline CDR1 and CDR2: SEHNR and FQNEAQ (reference sequence). CDR3 amino acids: CASSPGLYGYTF. DNA of the CDR3: TGTGCCAGCAGCCCCGGGCTCTATGGCTACACCTTC. Based on the CDR3 plus reference TRBV7-9 and TRBJ1-2, the full variable domain is DTGVSQNPRHKITKRGQNVTFRCDPISEHNRLYWYRQTLGQGPEFLTYFQNEAQLEKSRLLSDRFSAERPKGSFSTLEIQRTEQGDSAMYLCASSPGLYGYTFGSGTRLTVV.

This chain links TRBV27 with TRBJ1-2; D remains ambiguous. The germline gives CDR1 MNHEY, CDR2 SMNVEV (reference sequence). The CDR3 has 16 residues. V lost 4 bases and J lost 5, with 20 bases in between. The CDR3 sequence is CASSSSRRGSSYGYTF. As DNA, the CDR3 is TGTGCCAGCAGTTCATCGAGACGTGGGTCTTCTTATGGCTACACCTTC.

V and J are TRBV19 and TRBJ1-2; D not resolved. This CDR3 contains 14 residues. Trimming took off 6 bases at V and 4 bases at J, with 15 bases between the two ends. Germline values: CDR1 LNHDA, CDR2 SQIVND (reference sequence). CDR3 sequence (DNA): TGTGCCAGTAGGACCCCCGGGGAAATCTATGGCTACACCTTC. This translates into CASRTPGEIYGYTF.

The chain's CDR3 is CASSSYWEQFF. The CDR3 DNA follows: TGTGCCAGCAGCTCATACTGGGAGCAGTTCTTC. The chain links TRBV11-3 to TRBJ2-1; D is uncertain. The CDR3 consists of 11 residues. Germline CDR1 SGHNT, CDR2 YENEEA. The V end lost 4 bases, the J end lost 10 bases, and 8 bases lay between the germline ends.

This clone was picked up a small number of times. The chain recombines TRBV20-1 with TRBJ2-3; no firm D call. With 4 bases removed from V and 6 bases from J, the gap between germline ends came to 8 bases. Germline CDR1 reads DFQATT; CDR2 reads SNEGSKA (reference sequence). This CDR3 is built from 11 residues. The CDR3 reads CSATYGDTQYF. In DNA form, the CDR3 reads TGCAGTGCTACTTACGGGGATACGCAGTATTTT.

DNA for the CDR3: TGTGCCAGCAGTGATGGTAGCGGGGGATCCTACGAGCAGTACTTC. This encodes CASSDGSGGSYEQYF. The V gene is TRBV2, the J gene TRBJ2-7, with TRBD2 matching over 9 bases. The CDR3 has 15 amino acids. Trimming removed 3 bases from V and 1 base from J; junction bases left unmatched: 4. Germline V gene data show CDR1 as SNHLY and CDR2 as FYNNEI. Full variable domain (missing parts from reference TRBV2 and TRBJ2-7): EPEVTQTPSHQVTQMGQEVILRCVPISNHLYFYWYRQILGQKVEFLVSFYNNEISEKSEIFDDQFSVERPDGSNFTLKIRSTKLEDSAMYFCASSDGSGGSYEQYFGPGTRLTVT.

On this clone itself: The sample carries other DNA sequences with the same CDR3. The chain joins TRBV9 to TRBJ2-3; the D gene is possibly TRBD2 (5 bases). The CDR3 is 14 amino acids. Per the germline V gene, CDR1 is SGDLS and CDR2 is YYNGEE. The V end was cut by 2 bases, the J end by 0 bases, with 7 bases between. The CDR3 nucleotides are TGTGCCAGCAGCGTCCGGGGAAGCACAGATACGCAGTATTTT. It codes for CASSVRGSTDTQYF.

This clone was picked up a small number of times. The V gene is TRBV7-6, the J gene TRBJ2-7; no definite D call. The germline CDR1 and CDR2 sequences are SGHVS and FNYEAQ. This CDR3 comprises 11 residues. V lost 6 bases and J 9 bases, leaving 12 bases between the germline ends. The CDR3 DNA sequence: TGTGCCAGCAGGGGTGGTGGCGCGCAGTACTTC. As protein: CASRGGGAQYF. Variable domain in full (rest from reference TRBV7-6 and TRBJ2-7): GAGVSQSPRYKVTKRGQDVALRCDPISGHVSLYWYRQALGQGPEFLTYFNYEAQQDKSGLPNDRFSAERPEGSISTLTIQRTEQRDSAMYRCASRGGGAQYFGPGTRLTVT.

This clone was seen a handful of times. The chain recombines TRBV4-3 with TRBJ2-3; 11 bases match TRBD2. V gave up 1 base and J gave up 5 bases; unmatched junction bases: 8. CDR3 length equals 17 residues. Germline loops: CDR1 LGHNA, CDR2 YSLEER. The CDR3 protein is CASSQGLAGGLGDTQYF. In DNA, the CDR3 is TGCGCCAGCAGCCAAGGGCTAGCGGGGGGCCTGGGAGATACGCAGTATTTT.